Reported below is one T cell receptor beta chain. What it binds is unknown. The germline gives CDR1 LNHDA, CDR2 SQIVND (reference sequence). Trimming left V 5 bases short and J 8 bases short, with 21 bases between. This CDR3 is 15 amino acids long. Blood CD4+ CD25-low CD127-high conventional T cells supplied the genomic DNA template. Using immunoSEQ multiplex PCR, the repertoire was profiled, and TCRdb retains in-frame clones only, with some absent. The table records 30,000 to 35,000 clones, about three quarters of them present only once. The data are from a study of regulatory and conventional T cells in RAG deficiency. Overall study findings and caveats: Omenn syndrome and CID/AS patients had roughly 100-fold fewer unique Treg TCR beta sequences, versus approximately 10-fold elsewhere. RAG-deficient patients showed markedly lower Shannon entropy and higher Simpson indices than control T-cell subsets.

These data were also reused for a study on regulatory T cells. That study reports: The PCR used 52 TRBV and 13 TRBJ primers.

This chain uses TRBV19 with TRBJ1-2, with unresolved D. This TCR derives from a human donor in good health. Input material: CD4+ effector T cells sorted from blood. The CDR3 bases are TGTGCCAGTAGTTTAACAGACGGTGGTTTGTGGGGCTACACCTTC. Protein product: CASSLTDGGLWGYTF.